This TCR beta chain is drawn from a study of T-cell reconstitution after alpha-beta-depleted transplantation in children. General observations from the study: TCRbeta diversity was high at day 60 in some patients (a result of surviving recipient T cells and thymic progenitors). Several hundred rapidly expanded clones from non-depleted graft cells reportedly supplied alpha-beta T cells about two months post-transplant. After one year, T-cell counts and TCRbeta diversity mostly came from new T cells.

On this clonotype: The antigen is unknown.

Preparation of the TCRbeta library involved a method that used unique molecular identifiers. MiXCR was run by TCRdb on the PCR reads, yielding one entry per CDR3 protein. The table lists roughly 490,000 distinct CDR3 sequences, 10% to 12% of them singletons. This CDR3 has 15 residues. CDR1 is MDHEN and CDR2 is SYDVKM in the germline V gene. V shed 11 bases and J shed 0 bases, with 17 bases lying between them. The sample in question was PBMCs, mostly from graft donor cells, obtained 180 days after TCRalphabeta/CD19-depleted stem cell transplant. The clonotype was recovered from a female patient aged 2-10 years who had a stem cell transplant for aplastic anemia, so the T cells may come from the graft donor. This sequence joins TRBV28 and TRBJ1-3, with D perhaps TRBD1 (5 bases). In nucleotides, the CDR3 is TGTGCCTCCCGTGGGGCAGGCTTCTCTGGAAACACCATATATTTT. Translation: CASRGAGFSGNTIYF.